A selection of T cell receptor beta chains follows, all from one sample in a study of T-cell reconstitution after alpha-beta-depleted transplantation in children. TCRdb called the PCR reads again in MiXCR, with one record for every CDR3 protein. The data show around 440,000 distinct CDR3 sequences, with roughly 10% seen just once and around 2% held by the top ten. The sequencing used PBMCs, collected before TCRalphabeta/CD19-depleted stem cell transplant. These receptor sequences come from a child aged 2 to 10 with inherited bone marrow failure, due to receive a stem cell transplant. Both conserved end residues are part of each CDR3. The order of the fields is V gene, J gene, D gene, clone size, CDR3 protein, CDR3 DNA. A D gene is named only where the DNA matches it firmly. Some rows mark clone size as missing; the rest say once, few, many or name a class of expanded clone.

v_gene: TRBV29-1
j_gene: TRBJ2-3
d_gene: .
abundance: many
CDR3aa: CSVDGNTDTQYF
CDR3nt: TGCAGCGTTGACGGGAACACAGATACGCAGTATTTT

v_gene: TRBV5-1
j_gene: TRBJ2-1
d_gene: .
abundance: few
CDR3aa: CASSTDAVDNEQFF
CDR3nt: TGCGCCAGCAGCACGGACGCAGTAGACAATGAGCAGTTCTTC

v_gene: TRBV24-1
j_gene: TRBJ2-1
d_gene: .
abundance: many
CDR3aa: CATSDSLGGSRYNEQFF
CDR3nt: TGTGCCACCAGTGATTCCCTCGGCGGATCTAGATACAATGAGCAGTTCTTC

v_gene: TRBV10-3
j_gene: TRBJ2-5
d_gene: .
abundance: many
CDR3aa: CAISPDNALGGTQYF
CDR3nt: TGTGCCATCAGTCCGGACAACGCCCTTGGGGGGACCCAGTACTTC

v_gene: TRBV7-8
j_gene: TRBJ2-4
d_gene: TRBD2
abundance: few
CDR3aa: CASSLDRGLAGAKNIQYF
CDR3nt: TGTGCCAGCAGCTTAGACCGAGGACTAGCGGGAGCCAAAAACATTCAGTACTTC

v_gene: TRBV4-1
j_gene: TRBJ1-1
d_gene: TRBD1
abundance: many
CDR3aa: CASSQVGGGTEAFF
CDR3nt: TGCGCCAGCAGCCAAGTAGGGGGCGGCACTGAAGCTTTCTTT

v_gene: TRBV20-1
j_gene: TRBJ2-5
d_gene: TRBD2
abundance: .
CDR3aa: CSARDWGLGQQETQYF
CDR3nt: TGCAGTGCTAGAGATTGGGGACTAGGACAACAAGAGACCCAGTACTTC

v_gene: TRBV7-2
j_gene: TRBJ2-1
d_gene: .
abundance: many
CDR3aa: CASSLQPNNEQFF
CDR3nt: TGTGCCAGCAGCTTACAGCCAAACAATGAGCAGTTCTTC

v_gene: TRBV4-1
j_gene: TRBJ1-5
d_gene: .
abundance: .
CDR3aa: CASSQEAGSNQPQHF
CDR3nt: TGCGCCAGCAGCCAAGAAGCAGGTAGCAATCAGCCCCAGCATTTT

v_gene: TRBV10-3
j_gene: TRBJ2-3
d_gene: .
abundance: .
CDR3aa: CATCAPPDITQYF
CDR3nt: TGTGCCACCTGTGCCCCGCCCGATATTACGCAGTATTTT

v_gene: TRBV10-3
j_gene: TRBJ1-1
d_gene: TRBD1
abundance: few
CDR3aa: CAISERQGVNTEAFF
CDR3nt: TGTGCCATCAGTGAGAGACAGGGGGTGAACACTGAAGCTTTCTTT

v_gene: TRBV7-2
j_gene: TRBJ2-7
d_gene: TRBD2
abundance: many
CDR3aa: CASSLRLAAPYEQYF
CDR3nt: TGTGCCAGCAGCCTAAGACTAGCGGCACCATACGAGCAGTACTTC

v_gene: TRBV4-3
j_gene: TRBJ2-7
d_gene: TRBD1
abundance: many
CDR3aa: CASSQDGTGPYEQYF
CDR3nt: TGCGCCAGCAGCCAAGACGGGACAGGACCCTACGAGCAGTACTTC

v_gene: TRBV25-1
j_gene: TRBJ2-7
d_gene: .
abundance: many
CDR3aa: CASKGETYEQYF
CDR3nt: TGTGCCAGCAAGGGGGAAACCTACGAGCAGTACTTC

v_gene: TRBV7-2
j_gene: TRBJ2-5
d_gene: .
abundance: many
CDR3aa: CASSLGRSYQETQYF
CDR3nt: TGTGCCAGCAGCTTAGGACGTTCGTACCAAGAGACCCAGTACTTC

v_gene: TRBV14
j_gene: TRBJ2-3
d_gene: .
abundance: many
CDR3aa: CASSQVGNTDTQYF
CDR3nt: TGTGCCAGCAGCCAAGTGGGGAACACAGATACGCAGTATTTT

v_gene: TRBV12-3/TRBV12-4
j_gene: TRBJ2-5
d_gene: .
abundance: few
CDR3aa: CASRPRSSGFETQYF
CDR3nt: TGTGCCAGCAGACCGCGGAGTTCGGGGTTTGAGACCCAGTACTTC

v_gene: TRBV3-1
j_gene: TRBJ2-7
d_gene: .
abundance: many
CDR3aa: CASSQDLRGSEQYF
CDR3nt: TGTGCCAGCAGCCAAGATCTAAGGGGTAGCGAGCAGTACTTC

v_gene: TRBV5-5
j_gene: TRBJ2-7
d_gene: .
abundance: many
CDR3aa: CASSLVPAGATYEQYF
CDR3nt: TGTGCCAGCAGCTTGGTTCCAGCGGGCGCTACCTACGAGCAGTACTTC

v_gene: TRBV28
j_gene: TRBJ2-2
d_gene: .
abundance: many
CDR3aa: CASSLDPADTGELFF
CDR3nt: TGTGCCAGCAGTTTGGATCCAGCGGACACCGGGGAGCTGTTTTTT

v_gene: TRBV4-1
j_gene: TRBJ2-6
d_gene: TRBD2
abundance: .
CDR3aa: CASSQVPGTSSSGANVLTF
CDR3nt: TGCGCCAGCAGCCAAGTACCGGGGACTAGTTCTTCTGGGGCCAACGTCCTGACTTTC

v_gene: TRBV7-2
j_gene: TRBJ1-2
d_gene: TRBD1
abundance: .
CDR3aa: CASSPLTGAYGYTF
CDR3nt: TGTGCCAGCAGCCCGCTAACAGGGGCTTATGGCTACACCTTC

v_gene: TRBV4-3
j_gene: TRBJ2-2
d_gene: TRBD2
abundance: many
CDR3aa: CASSQYLAGGSTGELFF
CDR3nt: TGCGCCAGCAGCCAGTACTTAGCGGGAGGAAGCACCGGGGAGCTGTTTTTT

v_gene: TRBV19
j_gene: TRBJ2-1
d_gene: TRBD1
abundance: many
CDR3aa: CASSIGAGGSVEQFF
CDR3nt: TGTGCCAGTAGTATAGGGGCAGGGGGTTCTGTTGAGCAGTTCTTC

v_gene: TRBV2
j_gene: TRBJ2-1
d_gene: TRBD2
abundance: many
CDR3aa: CASSLLANLYNEQFF
CDR3nt: TGTGCCAGCAGTTTACTAGCGAATTTGTACAATGAGCAGTTCTTC

v_gene: TRBV9
j_gene: TRBJ2-7
d_gene: TRBD2
abundance: many
CDR3aa: CASSSGGTPYEQYF
CDR3nt: TGTGCCAGCAGCTCGGGGGGGACACCGTACGAGCAGTACTTC

v_gene: TRBV7-8
j_gene: TRBJ1-3
d_gene: .
abundance: many
CDR3aa: CASSLHGPSSGNTIYF
CDR3nt: TGTGCCAGCAGCTTACATGGCCCGAGCTCTGGAAACACCATATATTTT

v_gene: TRBV29-1
j_gene: TRBJ2-2
d_gene: TRBD1
abundance: .
CDR3aa: CSVTLRSDRVGWGTGELFF
CDR3nt: TGCAGCGTTACCTTGCGTTCGGACAGGGTCGGGTGGGGCACCGGGGAGCTGTTTTTT

v_gene: TRBV18
j_gene: TRBJ2-3
d_gene: TRBD2
abundance: few
CDR3aa: CASSPVLAGGPDTQYF
CDR3nt: TGTGCCAGCTCACCCGTACTAGCGGGAGGGCCAGATACGCAGTATTTT

v_gene: TRBV11-1
j_gene: TRBJ2-3
d_gene: .
abundance: few
CDR3aa: CASSRALVRGPAVSDTQYF
CDR3nt: TGTGCCAGCAGCCGGGCCTTGGTGAGAGGGCCCGCGGTATCAGATACGCAGTATTTT

v_gene: TRBV29-1
j_gene: TRBJ1-5
d_gene: .
abundance: many
CDR3aa: CIGRYGNQPQHF
CDR3nt: TGCATCGGGAGGTATGGCAATCAGCCCCAGCATTTT

v_gene: TRBV7-9
j_gene: TRBJ2-2
d_gene: TRBD2
abundance: many
CDR3aa: CASSLVAGAVGELFF
CDR3nt: TGTGCCAGCAGCTTAGTAGCGGGAGCCGTCGGGGAGCTGTTTTTT

v_gene: TRBV12-3/TRBV12-4
j_gene: TRBJ2-1
d_gene: .
abundance: few
CDR3aa: CASSLDMSSYNEQFF
CDR3nt: TGTGCCAGCAGTCTGGACATGAGCTCCTACAATGAGCAGTTCTTC

v_gene: TRBV28
j_gene: TRBJ2-1
d_gene: .
abundance: many
CDR3aa: CASSLTGYGEQFF
CDR3nt: TGTGCCAGCAGTTTGACGGGATACGGTGAGCAGTTCTTC

v_gene: TRBV5-5
j_gene: TRBJ1-3
d_gene: TRBD1
abundance: many
CDR3aa: CASSYRDSLFSGNTIYF
CDR3nt: TGTGCCAGCAGCTACCGGGACAGTCTGTTCTCTGGAAACACCATATATTTT

v_gene: TRBV4-3
j_gene: TRBJ2-1
d_gene: TRBD2
abundance: few
CDR3aa: CASSQEAGGDEQFF
CDR3nt: TGCGCCAGCAGCCAAGAGGCGGGGGGGGATGAGCAGTTCTTC

v_gene: TRBV10-2
j_gene: TRBJ1-1
d_gene: .
abundance: many
CDR3aa: CATVRDYGTEAFF
CDR3nt: TGCGCCACCGTAAGGGACTATGGCACTGAAGCTTTCTTT

v_gene: TRBV5-1
j_gene: TRBJ1-1
d_gene: .
abundance: many
CDR3aa: CASSLLADSVGTEAFF
CDR3nt: TGCGCCAGCAGCTTACTGGCGGACAGCGTGGGAACTGAAGCTTTCTTT

v_gene: TRBV20-1
j_gene: TRBJ2-3
d_gene: .
abundance: many
CDR3aa: CSARVSTGGGDTQYF
CDR3nt: TGCAGTGCTAGAGTTAGCACGGGAGGGGGCGATACGCAGTATTTT

v_gene: TRBV3-1
j_gene: TRBJ2-7
d_gene: .
abundance: few
CDR3aa: CASSQARDFYEQYF
CDR3nt: TGTGCCAGCAGCCAAGCCCGGGACTTCTACGAGCAGTACTTC

v_gene: TRBV5-1
j_gene: TRBJ1-1
d_gene: .
abundance: many
CDR3aa: CASSLGVSWNTEAFF
CDR3nt: TGCGCCAGCAGCTTGGGGGTCAGTTGGAACACTGAAGCTTTCTTT

v_gene: TRBV4-1
j_gene: TRBJ2-1
d_gene: .
abundance: many
CDR3aa: CASSLLGLTSYNEQFF
CDR3nt: TGCGCCAGCAGCCTATTGGGACTGACCTCCTACAATGAGCAGTTCTTC